These T cell receptor beta chains were read from a single sample in a study of CD8 T cells in ankylosing spondylitis. Using its own MiXCR run on the 5' RACE reads, TCRdb lists one record per CDR3 protein. Of hundreds of thousands of distinct CDR3 sequences in the sample, about 24% were seen once. The sequenced sample consisted of blood, either unsorted or a sorted T cell fraction (not recorded which). The receptor set was obtained from a male donor with ankylosing spondylitis. The CDR3 runs from the conserved cysteine through the conserved F or W. A D gene is named only where the DNA matches it firmly. A clone size is listed for some rows: how often the clone was seen (once, few, many), or a class if it is expanded.

j_call clone_size v_call d_call cdr3_aa cdr3_nt
TRBJ2-6 . TRBV5-6 . CASSSRGISGANVLTF TGTGCCAGCAGCTCCCGGGGGATCTCTGGGGCCAACGTCCTGACTTTC
TRBJ2-7 few TRBV7-2 . CASSGRMDGEQYF TGTGCCAGCAGCGGAAGGATGGACGGGGAGCAGTACTTC
TRBJ2-3 few TRBV27 . CASRQGRETDTQYF TGTGCCAGCAGACAGGGTCGTGAGACAGATACGCAGTATTTT
TRBJ1-1 few TRBV15 . CATSRDPNTEAFF TGTGCCACCAGCAGAGACCCGAACACTGAAGCTTTCTTT
TRBJ1-1 once TRBV7-2 . CASSQMGQPYEAFF TGTGCCAGCAGCCAAATGGGGCAGCCCTATGAAGCTTTCTTT
TRBJ2-1 once TRBV11-1 . CASSLDTPLGEQFF TGTGCCAGCAGCTTAGATACCCCGCTGGGTGAGCAGTTCTTC
TRBJ2-3 . TRBV2 . CASSRGQGSQYF TGTGCCAGCAGTAGAGGTCAGGGGTCGCAGTATTTT
TRBJ2-1 . TRBV12-3/TRBV12-4 TRBD2 CASSPLAGRPSSYNEQFF TGTGCCAGCAGTCCACTAGCGGGTCGCCCTTCCTCCTACAATGAGCAGTTCTTC
TRBJ2-3 . TRBV7-9 . CASSLYQGDTQYF TGTGCCAGCAGCTTATATCAGGGAGATACGCAGTATTTT
TRBJ2-1 few TRBV12-3/TRBV12-4 TRBD2 CASSLSLGTSGSGNEQFF TGTGCCAGCAGTTTAAGTTTGGGGACTAGCGGGAGTGGGAATGAGCAGTTCTTC
TRBJ1-3 few TRBV29-1 . CSVQVFRSDSGNTIYF TGCAGCGTTCAGGTCTTTCGCTCGGACTCTGGAAACACCATATATTTT
TRBJ2-3 . TRBV19 TRBD2 CASKVGGRVSDTQYF TGTGCCAGTAAGGTCGGCGGGAGAGTCTCAGATACGCAGTATTTT
TRBJ2-7 . TRBV15 TRBD1 CATSRDRAREQYF TGTGCCACCAGCAGGGACAGGGCGAGGGAGCAGTACTTC
TRBJ2-3 . TRBV6-5 TRBD2 CASSYDSGRASDTQYF TGTGCCAGCAGTTACGACAGCGGGAGAGCGTCAGATACGCAGTATTTT
TRBJ2-3 few TRBV20-1 TRBD2 CSARVMASGSWTDTQYF TGCAGTGCTAGAGTTATGGCTAGCGGGAGTTGGACAGATACGCAGTATTTT
TRBJ1-2 . TRBV12-3/TRBV12-4 . CASSPVVNYGYTF TGTGCCAGCAGTCCCGTGGTCAACTATGGCTACACCTTC